Only a few counts were recorded for the clone carrying this T cell receptor (beta chain). The CDR3 runs to 15 residues. Trimming removed 5 bases from V and 5 bases from J; junction bases left unmatched: 7. Germline V CDR1 and CDR2: SGHTA, FQGNSA. One entry per CDR3 protein results from TCRdb running MiXCR on the RT-PCR reads. This sample carries more than 450,000 distinct CDR3 sequences, approximately 12% of them seen once, and the ten largest clones take more than 8.5%. The data derive from a study of response to subunit inactivated influenza vaccine. The rearrangement links TRBV7-2 to TRBJ2-3, with 10 positions matching TRBD2. The sample here was PBMCs from blood, taken on the day of vaccination. This clonotype originated in a man in his forties or fifties who received an inactivated influenza vaccine. CDR3 region: CASSRLAGVIDTQYF. Written as DNA, the CDR3 is TGTGCCAGCAGCCGCCTAGCGGGAGTGATAGATACGCAGTATTTT.